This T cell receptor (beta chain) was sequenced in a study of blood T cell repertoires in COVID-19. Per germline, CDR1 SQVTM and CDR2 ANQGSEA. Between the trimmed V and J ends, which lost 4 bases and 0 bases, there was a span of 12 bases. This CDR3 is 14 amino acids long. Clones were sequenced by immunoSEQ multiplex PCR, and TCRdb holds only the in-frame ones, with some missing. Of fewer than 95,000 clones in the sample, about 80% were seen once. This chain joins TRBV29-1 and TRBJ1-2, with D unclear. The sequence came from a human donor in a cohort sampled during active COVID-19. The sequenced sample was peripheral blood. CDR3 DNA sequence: TGCAGCGTTGGTAACAGACTAGCTAACTATGGCTACACCTTC. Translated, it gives CSVGNRLANYGYTF. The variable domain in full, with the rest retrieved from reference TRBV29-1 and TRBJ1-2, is SAVISQKPSRDICQRGTSLTIQCQVDSQVTMMFWYRQQPGQSLTLIATANQGSEATYESGFVIDKFPISRPNLTFSTLTVSNMSPEDSSIYLCSVGNRLANYGYTFGSGTRLTVV.